The 8 T cell receptor beta chains below all came from one sample that was sequenced in a study of Graves' ophthalmopathy and Graves' hyperthyroidism. RNA served as the template for amplifying TCR beta CDR3 regions. Following a first-round RT-PCR that used HTBI primers, a second-round multiplex PCR was carried out. TCRdb re-called the multiplex PCR reads with MiXCR, one entry per CDR3 protein. The table shows hundreds of thousands of distinct CDR3 sequences, with roughly two fifths occurring only once. Material for sequencing was peripheral blood. The receptors shown here come from an adult man with Graves' ophthalmopathy.

The table lists this clonotype with many counts. The CDR3 sequence is CASRDPGRTNTEAFF. Written as DNA, the CDR3 is TGTGCCAGCAGGGACCCCGGACGGACGAACACTGAAGCTTTCTTT. The rearrangement uses TRBV2 and TRBJ1-1; D not certain. Looked up from germline, CDR1 is SNHLY and CDR2 is FYNNEI. Trimming left V 6 bases short and J 1 base short, with 15 bases between. The CDR3 sequence is 15 residues long. The whole variable domain, filled in from reference TRBV2 and TRBJ1-1, reads EPEVTQTPSHQVTQMGQEVILRCVPISNHLYFYWYRQILGQKVEFLVSFYNNEISEKSEIFDDQFSVERPDGSNFTLKIRSTKLEDSAMYFCASRDPGRTNTEAFFGQGTRLTVV.

The V and J genes are TRBV29-1 and TRBJ1-1; 8 bases line up with TRBD1. Germline values: CDR1 SQVTM, CDR2 ANQGSEA. V dropped 4 bases and J dropped 6; count of bases not matched to a gene: 7. The CDR3 is 13 residues long. The CDR3 region has the DNA TGCAGCGTTGGGCAGGGGGCTGTCCCTGAAGCTTTCTTT. Translation: CSVGQGAVPEAFF.

The CDR3 loop is CASSATGEEAGANVLTF. CDR3 coding DNA: TGTGCCAGCAGTGCGACAGGGGAGGAGGCTGGGGCCAACGTCCTGACTTTC. The chain couples TRBV25-1 to TRBJ2-6; 8 bases line up with TRBD1. Trimming removed 4 bases from V and 2 bases from J; junction bases left unmatched: 7. From germline, CDR1 is MGHDK and CDR2 SYGVNS. The CDR3 has 17 residues.

The V call is TRBV6-5, the J call TRBJ1-5, with 8 positions matching TRBD1. The CDR3 covers 19 residues. CDR1 and CDR2 from the germline V gene are MNHEY and SVGAGI. J was trimmed by 5 bases and V by 5 bases; bases with no gene match: 20. The CDR3 loop is CASSSRGEGTGFFDQPQHF. The DNA for the CDR3 is TGTGCCAGCAGTAGTCGAGGGGAAGGGACAGGCTTCTTCGATCAGCCCCAGCATTTT.

Many counts were recorded for this clonotype. The V and J genes are TRBV7-2 and TRBJ1-2, with D unresolved. Trimming took 2 bases from V and 0 from J, leaving 7 bases between them. This CDR3 spans 14 amino acids. Germline loops: CDR1 SGHTA, CDR2 FQGNSA. The CDR3 reads CASSLKTANYGYTF. The DNA of the CDR3 is TGTGCCAGCAGCTTAAAAACGGCTAACTATGGCTACACCTTC.

CDR3 nucleotides: TGTGCCAGCAGTGCTAGAGGAGGCAGGGGGTCAGAGACCCAGTACTTC. Protein sequence: CASSARGGRGSETQYF. The chain employs TRBV2 and TRBJ2-5; 7 bases fit TRBD1. The CDR3 runs to 16 residues. CDR1 is SNHLY and CDR2 is FYNNEI in the germline V gene. V dropped 4 bases and J dropped 4; count of bases not matched to a gene: 12.

In this sample, this clonotype turned up many times. The chain is built from TRBV2 and TRBJ1-1; the match to TRBD1 covers 8 bases. CDR1 and CDR2 (germline): SNHLY, FYNNEI. This CDR3 comprises 13 residues. V was clipped by 7 bases and J by 6 bases; unmatched bases: 7. The CDR3 DNA sequence: TGTGCCAGCACACCGGGACAGGTCCCTGAAGCTTTCTTT. Protein product: CASTPGQVPEAFF.

This clonotype has ten or more counts. The chain links TRBV4-2 to TRBJ1-1; TRBD1 is a possible D gene (6 bases). Germline V gene sequence: CDR1 LGHNA, CDR2 YNFKEQ. V was pared by 1 base and J by 0 bases, with 12 bases between. The CDR3 length is 16 residues. CDR3 amino acids: CASSQVQGMMNTEAFF. In DNA form, the CDR3 reads TGTGCCAGCAGCCAAGTACAGGGAATGATGAACACTGAAGCTTTCTTT.